These 11 T cell receptor beta chains were all obtained from the same sample, sequenced in a study of blood T cell repertoires in COVID-19. Method: immunoSEQ multiplex PCR; TCRdb's copy keeps in-frame clones and lacks some. There are 85,000 to 95,000 clones in the sample; more than 75% occur only once, and 25% lies in the top ten. Sequenced sample: peripheral blood. The source is a human donor in a cohort sampled during active COVID-19.

The V call is TRBV12-5, the J call TRBJ1-1; 7 bases align to TRBD1. This CDR3 comprises 15 residues. Germline CDR1 is LGHNT and CDR2 is FRNRAP. V lost 0 bases to trimming and J lost 3 bases; unmatched junction nucleotides: 4. CDR3 bases: TGTGCTAGTGGTTTGGTTACAGGGGAGGACACTGAAGCTTTCTTT. It is translated as CASGLVTGEDTEAFF.

V usage is TRBV4-1 and J usage is TRBJ2-3; 7 positions agree with TRBD1. Germline trimming cut 3 bases from V and 2 bases from J; bases unmatched to any gene: 2. In germline, CDR1 is MGHRA, CDR2 YSYEKL. This CDR3 region has 14 residues. The CDR3 reads CASSHDRVTDTQYF. The DNA for the CDR3 is TGCGCCAGCAGCCATGACAGGGTCACAGATACGCAGTATTTT.

V gene TRBV9 combines with J gene TRBJ2-7; perhaps TRBD2 as D (6 bases). The CDR3 spans 12 residues. Trimming took off 3 bases at V and 3 bases at J, with 7 bases between the two ends. Per germline, CDR1 SGDLS and CDR2 YYNGEE. CDR3 residues: CASSAGGYEQYF. CDR3 nucleotide sequence: TGTGCCAGCAGCGCCGGGGGCTACGAGCAGTACTTC.

In its sample, this clone was seen once. The chain combines TRBV6-6 with TRBJ1-1; D is undetermined. Trimming cost V 7 bases and J 3 bases, with 9 bases left between them. The CDR3 contains 12 residues. Germline values: CDR1 MNHNY, CDR2 SVGAGI (reference sequence). The CDR3: CASNSGDTEAFF. In DNA form, the CDR3 reads TGTGCCAGCAATTCCGGTGACACTGAAGCTTTCTTT.

This chain uses TRBV10-2 with TRBJ2-7; 8 bases are shared with TRBD2. The CDR3 is 14 residues long. Unmatched junction bases numbered 8, after V lost 6 bases and J lost 4 bases. The germline CDR1 and CDR2 sequences are WSHSY and SAAADI. Here the CDR3 reads CASRGGLAGYEQYF. CDR3 nucleotide sequence: TGCGCCAGCAGGGGAGGTCTAGCGGGTTACGAGCAGTACTTC.

V is TRBV7-2 and J is TRBJ2-5; D might be TRBD2 (5 bases). Germline CDR1 SGHTA, CDR2 FQGNSA. This CDR3 has 14 amino acids. V was pared by 2 bases and J by 3 bases, with 10 bases between. In DNA, the CDR3 is TGTGCCAGCAGCTTACAGGTCGGGGAAGAGACCCAGTACTTC. Translated, it gives CASSLQVGEETQYF.

V and J are TRBV3-1 (or the pseudogene TRBV3-2) and TRBJ1-1, with 8 bases aligning to TRBD1. V lost 4 bases and J lost 1; bases outside the gene matches: 5. This CDR3 contains 15 residues. Per germline, CDR1 LGHDT and CDR2 YNNKEL (reference sequence). CDR3 residues: CASSPGGSPNTEAFF. The CDR3 coding sequence is TGTGCCAGCAGCCCAGGGGGCAGCCCGAACACTGAAGCTTTCTTT.

In this sample, this clone turned up a few times. This sequence joins TRBV2 and TRBJ1-1, with unresolved D. This CDR3 has 11 residues. Trimming left V 7 bases short and J 0 bases short, with 3 bases between. Germline CDR1 SNHLY, CDR2 FYNNEI. The CDR3 DNA reads TGTGCCAGCACAATGAACACTGAAGCTTTCTTT. Residues: CASTMNTEAFF.

The chain carries TRBV9 and TRBJ2-1; D is uncertain. CDR3 length: 13 amino acids. Germline V gene data show CDR1 as SGDLS and CDR2 as YYNGEE. Trimming removed 3 bases from V and 4 bases from J, with 8 bases in between. The DNA of the CDR3 is TGTGCCAGCAGCGATTGGCAGTACAATGAGCAGTTCTTC. Its protein product is CASSDWQYNEQFF. The whole variable domain, filled in from reference TRBV9 and TRBJ2-1, reads DSGVTQTPKHLITATGQRVTLRCSPRSGDLSVYWYQQSLDQGLQFLIQYYNGEERAKGNILERFSAQQFPDLHSELNLSSLELGDSALYFCASSDWQYNEQFFGPGTRLTVL.

The gene calls are TRBV7-9 and TRBJ2-5; TRBD2 aligns across 9 bases. Germline V CDR1 and CDR2: SEHNR, FQNEAQ (reference sequence). This CDR3 contains 14 residues. The V gene end was trimmed by 1 base and the J gene end by 3 bases; junction bases not matched to a gene: 0. The CDR3 loop is CASSLGLAEETQYF. CDR3 DNA: TGTGCCAGCAGCTTAGGACTAGCGGAAGAGACCCAGTACTTC.

This chain uses TRBV27 with TRBJ2-6; no definite D call. Trimming shortened V by 4 bases and J by 0 bases, and 4 bases separated the two germline ends. The CDR3 has 14 residues. CDR1 is MNHEY and CDR2 is SMNVEV in the germline V gene (reference sequence). The CDR3 coding sequence is TGTGCCAGCAGTTCCCTCTCTGGGGCCAACGTCCTGACTTTC. Translated, it gives CASSSLSGANVLTF.